This T cell receptor (beta chain) stems from a study of blood T cell repertoires in COVID-19. Study as a whole: From T cells, B-cell-depleted T cells, or PBMCs came the material, which was cDNA or gDNA.

Enrolled through a virtual design, the participants were between about 18 and 100 years of age and came from some 25 US areas. Assignments of participants to cohorts depended upon their own reported clinical history. Donors of Cohort 3 who recovered were those that had two negative PCRs, clearance, or symptom resolution. Assay used: immunoSEQ multiplex PCR; TCRdb lists only in-frame clones, some missing. The data contain around 130,000 clones, roughly four fifths of them singletons. This TCR was sampled from a man aged 30 to 39 who had recovered from COVID-19. Material: PBMCs or T cells enriched from blood (not recorded which).

The CDR3 nucleotides read TGTGCCAGCAGCCCCCTTCTTGACGGAAGCGTGGCTTTCTTT. It is translated as CASSPLLDGSVAFF. The chain has TRBV9 and TRBJ1-1; D is unclear. V lost 4 bases and J 11 bases, leaving 21 bases between the germline ends. The germline CDR1 and CDR2 sequences are SGDLS and YYNGEE. CDR3 length: 14 residues.